Detailed here is one T cell receptor beta chain. The data belong to a study of blood T cell repertoires in COVID-19. The germline V gene encodes CDR1 SNHLY and CDR2 FYNNEI. V was clipped by 7 bases and J by 1 base, with 14 bases between them. The length of the CDR3 is 15 residues. The repertoire was sequenced with immunoSEQ multiplex PCR; TCRdb's copy has only in-frame clones and lacks some. The repertoire holds some 120,000 clones, with about 83% as singletons. The sample consisted of peripheral blood. The chain couples TRBV2 to TRBJ1-5, with a possible D match to TRBD1 (5 bases). This receptor was obtained from a woman aged 45-65 years with acute or convalescent COVID-19. The CDR3 region is CASTAQGGSNQPQHF. CDR3 in DNA: TGTGCCAGCACGGCGCAGGGAGGGAGCAATCAGCCCCAGCATTTT. Variable domain in full (rest from reference TRBV2 and TRBJ1-5): EPEVTQTPSHQVTQMGQEVILRCVPISNHLYFYWYRQILGQKVEFLVSFYNNEISEKSEIFDDQFSVERPDGSNFTLKIRSTKLEDSAMYFCASTAQGGSNQPQHFGDGTRLSIL.